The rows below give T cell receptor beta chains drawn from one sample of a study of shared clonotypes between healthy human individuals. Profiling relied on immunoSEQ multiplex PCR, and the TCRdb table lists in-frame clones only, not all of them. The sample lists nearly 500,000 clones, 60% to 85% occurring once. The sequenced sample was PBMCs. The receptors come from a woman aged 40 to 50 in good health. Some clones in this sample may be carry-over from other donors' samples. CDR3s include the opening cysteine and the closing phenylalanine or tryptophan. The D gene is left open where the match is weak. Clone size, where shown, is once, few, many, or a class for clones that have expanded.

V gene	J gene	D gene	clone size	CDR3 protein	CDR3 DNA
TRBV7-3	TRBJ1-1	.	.	CASSHGPSMNTEAFF	TGTGCCAGCAGCCACGGGCCGAGCATGAACACTGAAGCTTTCTTT
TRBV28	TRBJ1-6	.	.	CASNTANSPLHF	TGTGCCAGCAATACAGCCAATTCACCCCTCCACTTT
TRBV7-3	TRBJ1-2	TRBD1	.	CASSVTGGDYGCTF	TGTGCCAGCAGCGTCACAGGGGGGGACTATGGCTGCACCTTC
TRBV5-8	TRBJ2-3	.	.	CASSFLTLDQDTQYF	TGTGCCAGCAGCTTCCTGACCCTCGACCAGGATACGCAGTATTTT
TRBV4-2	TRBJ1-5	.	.	CASSQDRTTGGWQPQHF	TGTGCCAGCAGCCAAGATCGGACGACAGGCGGATGGCAGCCCCAGCATTTT
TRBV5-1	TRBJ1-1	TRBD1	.	CASSFTGATEAFF	TGCGCCAGCAGCTTCACAGGGGCCACTGAAGCTTTCTTT
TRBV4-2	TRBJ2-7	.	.	CASSYSLGEASGQYF	TGTGCCAGCAGCTACAGTTTGGGGGAAGCTTCAGGGCAGTACTTC
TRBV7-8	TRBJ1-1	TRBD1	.	CASSLTGLNTEAFF	TGTGCCAGCAGCTTGACAGGGTTGAACACTGAAGCTTTCTTT
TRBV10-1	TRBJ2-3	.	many	CASSENPEKTDTQYF	TGCGCCAGCAGTGAAAACCCAGAAAAAACAGATACGCAGTATTTT
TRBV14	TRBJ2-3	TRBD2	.	CASSVVRTSSTDTQYF	TGTGCCAGCAGCGTGGTGAGGACTAGCTCAACAGATACGCAGTATTTT
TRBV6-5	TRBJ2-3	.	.	CASSPPGTPDTQYF	TGTGCCAGCAGCCCACCAGGGACGCCAGACACGCAGTATTTT
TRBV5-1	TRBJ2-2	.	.	CASSFSQSRGTGELFF	TGCGCCAGCAGCTTTTCACAAAGTCGGGGCACCGGGGAGCTGTTTTTT
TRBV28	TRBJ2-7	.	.	CATAPGVRYSYEQYF	TGTGCCACCGCCCCGGGGGTGAGGTACTCCTACGAGCAGTACTTC
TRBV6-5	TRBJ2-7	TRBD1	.	CASRRTGSSYEQYF	TGTGCCAGCAGAAGGACAGGTTCGTCCTACGAGCAGTACTTC
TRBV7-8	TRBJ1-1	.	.	CASSLNRRTEAFF	TGTGCCAGCAGCTTAAACAGACGCACTGAAGCTTTCTTT
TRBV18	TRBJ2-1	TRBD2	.	CASSPRDSGSYNEQFF	TGTGCCAGCTCTCCCCGGGATAGCGGGTCTTACAATGAGCAGTTCTTC
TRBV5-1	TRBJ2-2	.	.	CASRLEGSAGELFF	TGCGCCAGCAGACTCGAGGGTTCCGCCGGGGAGCTGTTTTTT
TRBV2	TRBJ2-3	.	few	CASSEGRGAGTDTQYF	TGTGCCAGCAGTGAAGGACGGGGGGCCGGCACAGATACGCAGTATTTT
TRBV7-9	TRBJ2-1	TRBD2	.	CASSDPTSGRRYNEQFF	TGTGCCAGCAGCGACCCGACTAGCGGGAGGCGATACAATGAGCAGTTCTTC
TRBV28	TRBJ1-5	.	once	CASSIGGLGQPQHF	TGTGCCAGCAGCATAGGGGGGCTTGGTCAGCCCCAGCATTTT
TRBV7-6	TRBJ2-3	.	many	CASSFGGGSQEYF	.
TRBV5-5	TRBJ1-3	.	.	CASSPGAGNTIYF	TGTGCCAGCAGCCCAGGGGCGGGAAACACCATATATTTT
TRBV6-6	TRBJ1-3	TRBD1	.	CASSVGQQLSGNTIYF	TGTGCCAGCAGTGTGGGACAGCAACTCTCTGGAAACACCATATATTTT
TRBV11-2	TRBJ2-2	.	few	CASLEDPNTGELFF	TGTGCCAGCTTGGAAGACCCGAACACCGGGGAGCTGTTTTTT
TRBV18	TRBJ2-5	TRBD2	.	CASSPRTSGVGETQYF	TGTGCCAGCTCACCCCGGACTAGCGGGGTAGGAGAGACCCAGTACTTC
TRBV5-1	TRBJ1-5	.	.	CASSLDPGNQPQHF	TGCGCCAGCAGCTTGGACCCGGGGAATCAGCCCCAGCATTTT
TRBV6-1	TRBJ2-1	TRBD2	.	CASSERYSGSANEQFF	TGTGCCAGCAGTGAAAGATATAGCGGGAGTGCCAATGAGCAGTTCTTC
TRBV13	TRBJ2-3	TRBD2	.	CASSTRTSGSSDTQYF	TGTGCCAGCAGCACGCGGACTAGCGGGAGCTCAGATACGCAGTATTTT
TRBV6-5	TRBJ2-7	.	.	CASSYGFGLSYEQYF	TGTGCCAGCAGTTACGGATTTGGTTTAAGCTACGAGCAGTACTTC
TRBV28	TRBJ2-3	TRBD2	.	CASSSPDPGTSGFIDTQYF	TGTGCCAGCAGTTCCCCAGACCCCGGGACTAGCGGTTTTATAGATACGCAGTATTTT
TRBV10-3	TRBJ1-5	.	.	CAISDAGISNQPQHF	TGTGCCATCAGTGATGCGGGAATTAGCAATCAGCCCCAGCATTTT
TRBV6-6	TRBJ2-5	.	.	CASSYTGIPVETQYF	TGTGCCAGCAGTTATACGGGGATTCCGGTGGAGACCCAGTACTTC
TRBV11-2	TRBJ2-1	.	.	CASSREYGEQFF	TGTGCCAGCAGCCGGGAGTACGGTGAGCAGTTCTTC
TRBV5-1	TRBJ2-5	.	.	CASSSSPGGGSQETQYF	TGCGCCAGCAGCTCCTCCCCCGGAGGGGGGAGCCAAGAGACCCAGTACTTC
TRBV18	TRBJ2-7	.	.	CASSRETGEGYEQYF	TGTGCCAGCTCACGAGAGACAGGGGAGGGCTACGAGCAGTACTTC
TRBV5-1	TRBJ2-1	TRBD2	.	CASSTRTSGRAVGENEQFF	TGCGCCAGCAGCACCCGGACTAGCGGGAGGGCCGTGGGGGAAAATGAGCAGTTCTTC
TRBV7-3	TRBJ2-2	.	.	CASSEGGNTGELFF	TGTGCCAGCAGCGAAGGGGGGAACACCGGGGAGCTGTTTTTT
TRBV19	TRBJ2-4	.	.	CASQLVGANIQYF	TGTGCCAGCCAGTTAGTGGGGGCGAACATTCAGTACTTC
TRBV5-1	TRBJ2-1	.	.	CASSLTGMTYNEQFF	TGCGCCAGCAGCTTGACAGGGATGACCTACAATGAGCAGTTCTTC
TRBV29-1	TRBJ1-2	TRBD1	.	CSAQVGTGIGGYTF	TGCAGCGCCCAAGTAGGGACAGGGATTGGTGGCTACACCTTC
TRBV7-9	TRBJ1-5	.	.	CASSLNRAGSMTQPQHF	TGTGCCAGCAGCTTAAATCGGGCAGGGTCCATGACTCAGCCCCAGCATTTT
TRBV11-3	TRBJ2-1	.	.	CASSFGAGSDEQFF	TGTGCCAGCAGCTTCGGGGCAGGGAGCGATGAGCAGTTCTTC
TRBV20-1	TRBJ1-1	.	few	CSALGQAQAFF	TGCAGTGCCCTCGGGCAGGCTCAAGCTTTCTTT
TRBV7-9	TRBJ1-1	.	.	CASSIDAGDYGEAFF	TGTGCCAGCAGCATTGATGCAGGGGACTACGGTGAAGCTTTCTTT
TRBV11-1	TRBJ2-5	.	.	CASSFGTEGETQYF	TGTGCCAGCAGCTTCGGGACCGAGGGGGAGACCCAGTACTTC
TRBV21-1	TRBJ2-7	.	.	CASTDKTYEQYF	TGTGCCAGCACGGACAAAACCTACGAGCAGTACTTC
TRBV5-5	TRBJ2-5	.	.	CASSLGPSYQETQYF	TGTGCCAGCAGCTTGGGTCCTAGCTACCAAGAGACCCAGTACTTC
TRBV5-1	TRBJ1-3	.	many	CASGDTSGAGNTIYF	TGCGCCAGCGGAGACACTAGTGGAGCTGGAAACACCATATATTTT
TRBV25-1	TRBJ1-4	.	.	CASSVTGTSNEKLFF	TGTGCCAGCAGTGTAACAGGGACGTCTAATGAAAAACTGTTTTTT
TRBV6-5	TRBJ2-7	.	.	CASKGNEQYF	TGTGCCAGCAAGGGGAACGAGCAGTACTTC
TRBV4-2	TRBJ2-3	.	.	CASSQDQATENTDTQYF	TGTGCCAGCAGCCAAGACCAGGCGACCGAAAACACAGATACGCAGTATTTT
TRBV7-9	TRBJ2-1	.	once	CASSHEIAGSNEQFF	TGTGCCAGCAGCCACGAAATCGCTGGGTCAAATGAGCAGTTCTTC
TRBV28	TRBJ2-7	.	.	CASRPTWGPYEQYF	TGTGCCAGCAGACCGACCTGGGGCCCATACGAGCAGTACTTC
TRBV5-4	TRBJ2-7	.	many	CASSLRGGLSYEQYF	TGTGCCAGCAGCCTTCGGGGAGGCTTATCCTACGAGCAGTACTTC